This entry lists 20 T cell receptor beta chains sequenced from one sample in a study of blood T cell repertoires in COVID-19. The data were produced by immunoSEQ multiplex PCR, yet TCRdb's version contains in-frame clones alone and is incomplete. Of about 440,000 clones listed, around 89% are singletons. Input material: peripheral blood. All receptors come from a woman aged 50 to 65 with COVID-19, enrolled during active disease.

V is TRBV19 and J is TRBJ1-5; no reliable D call. Germline V gene sequence: CDR1 LNHDA, CDR2 SQIVND (reference sequence). V lost 3 bases to trimming and J lost 7 bases, with 13 bases between them. CDR3 length: 14 residues. DNA for the CDR3: TGTGCCAGTAGTATGGGAGGGCACGGACAGCCCCAGCATTTT. Protein: CASSMGGHGQPQHF.

The V gene is TRBV2, the J gene TRBJ2-1; perhaps TRBD1 as D (6 bases). The V and J ends lost 1 base and 6 bases respectively, with 7 bases between them. Germline CDR1 and CDR2: SNHLY and FYNNEI. The CDR3 consists of 13 residues. The CDR3 coding sequence is TGTGCCAGCAGTGAAGGACAGGTCAATGAGCAGTTCTTC. Amino acids: CASSEGQVNEQFF.

The V call is TRBV6-4, the J call TRBJ1-5; D uncertain. Germline V gives CDR1 MRHNA, CDR2 SNTAGT. The germline V and J ends were trimmed by 5 bases and 6 bases, with 11 bases remaining between them. The CDR3 spans 13 residues. The CDR3, as DNA: TGTGCCAGCAGTCACCCGCGGGCTCAGCCCCAGCATTTT. Translation: CASSHPRAQPQHF.

The J gene is TRBJ2-1, the V gene TRBV5-4, with TRBD1 matching 10 bases. V gave up 3 bases and J gave up 6 bases; unmatched junction bases: 6. CDR1 is SGHNT and CDR2 is YYREEE in the germline V gene (reference sequence). The CDR3 totals 15 residues. Here the CDR3 DNA reads TGTGCCAGCAGCTCGGGTGGGGACAGGGGCAATGAGCAGTTCTTC. This codes for CASSSGGDRGNEQFF.

This clone was observed a single time. The chain uses TRBV6-1 and TRBJ2-5; 7 bases are shared with TRBD2. From germline, CDR1 is MNHNS and CDR2 SASEGT. V lost 2 bases, J lost 4 bases, and 7 bases stayed unmatched. CDR3 length: 15 residues. CDR3: CASSEIRGRGETQYF. DNA for the CDR3: TGTGCCAGCAGTGAAATCCGGGGGAGGGGAGAGACCCAGTACTTC.

The chain carries TRBV2 and TRBJ1-6; possible D gene TRBD1, 5 bases. The CDR3 is 13 residues long. Trimming cost V 7 bases and J 10 bases, with 14 bases left between them. Germline CDR1 SNHLY, CDR2 FYNNEI. The CDR3 loop is CASISDQGSPLHF. Written as DNA, the CDR3 is TGTGCCAGCATTAGTGATCAGGGATCACCCCTCCACTTT.

The chain uses TRBV19 and TRBJ2-7; TRBD1 matches at 9 bases. V trimming: 5 bases; J trimming: 2 bases; junction bases outside the gene matches: 10. This CDR3 has 16 amino acids. Germline CDR1 and CDR2: LNHDA and SQIVND (reference sequence). The CDR3 loop is CASSASDRGSAYEQYF. The CDR3, as DNA: TGTGCCAGTAGTGCTTCGGACAGGGGAAGCGCCTACGAGCAGTACTTC.

This clone showed up just a few times. The CDR3 loop reads CASSRTDRERNGYTF. CDR3 nucleotides: TGTGCCAGCAGCCGAACGGACAGGGAGAGGAATGGCTACACCTTC. The chain combines TRBV3-1 (or the pseudogene TRBV3-2) with TRBJ1-2, with 8 nucleotides matching TRBD1. V gave up 4 bases and J gave up 6 bases; unmatched junction bases: 10. CDR1 and CDR2 (germline): LGHDT, YNNKEL (reference sequence). This CDR3 spans 15 amino acids.

In DNA form, the CDR3 reads TGCGCCAGCAGCCTACCTGAGTACGGGACTGATAACAGTTTGACTGAAGCTTTCTTT. Protein sequence: CASSLPEYGTDNSLTEAFF. This chain links TRBV4-1 with TRBJ1-1; tentatively, D is TRBD1 (5 bases). This CDR3 region has 19 residues. V was trimmed by 4 bases and J by 5 bases, leaving 29 bases between them. Germline V gene sequence: CDR1 MGHRA, CDR2 YSYEKL.

This chain uses TRBV10-2 with TRBJ2-3, with TRBD2 matching over 13 bases. The germline CDR1 and CDR2 sequences are WSHSY and SAAADI. V was clipped by 3 bases and J by 4 bases; unmatched bases: 1. This CDR3 region has 15 residues. The CDR3 protein is CASSDTSGGADTQYF. The CDR3, as DNA: TGCGCCAGCAGTGATACTAGCGGGGGGGCAGATACGCAGTATTTT.

V gene TRBV9 combines with J gene TRBJ2-1, with 8 bases aligning to TRBD1. The V and J ends lost 3 bases and 4 bases, in that order; junction bases with no gene match: 9. CDR1 and CDR2 from the germline V gene are SGDLS and YYNGEE. CDR3 size: 16 residues. DNA of the CDR3: TGTGCCAGCAGCGGAACAGGGGGAGCGAAATACAATGAGCAGTTCTTC. It yields the protein CASSGTGGAKYNEQFF.

The rearrangement links TRBV2 to TRBJ1-2, with D tentatively TRBD1 (5 bases). Trimming shortened V by 1 base and J by 4 bases, and 13 bases separated the two germline ends. This CDR3 contains 15 residues. Looked up from germline, CDR1 is SNHLY and CDR2 is FYNNEI. The CDR3 is CASSEGLGLTYGYTF. The CDR3 DNA is TGTGCCAGCAGTGAAGGTCTGGGGCTAACCTATGGCTACACCTTC.

The chain couples TRBV14 to TRBJ2-3; D might be TRBD1 (5 bases). The CDR3 covers 16 residues. CDR1 and CDR2 from the germline V gene are SGHDN and FVKESK. V was trimmed by 1 base and J by 2 bases, leaving 13 bases between them. The CDR3 DNA reads as TGTGCCAGCAGCCAAGTGTGGAGCAGGGCCACAGATACGCAGTATTTT. Its protein is CASSQVWSRATDTQYF.

V and J are TRBV9 and TRBJ1-3; D gene uncertain. The CDR3 runs to 14 residues. The germline V gene encodes CDR1 SGDLS and CDR2 YYNGEE. Trimming pared 0 bases from V and 3 bases from J, leaving 7 bases between. The DNA of the CDR3 is TGTGCCAGCAGCGTAGTGGGCAGTGGAAACACCATATATTTT. This sequence encodes CASSVVGSGNTIYF.

This clone was counted only a few times. V gene TRBV10-3 combines with J gene TRBJ1-5; tentatively, D is TRBD1 (6 bases). V was clipped by 6 bases and J by 7 bases, with 16 bases between them. Germline V gene data show CDR1 as ENHRY and CDR2 as SYGVKD. The CDR3 loop spans 14 amino acids. The CDR3: CAISGGQPGQPQHF. CDR3 DNA: TGTGCCATCAGCGGCGGACAGCCTGGGCAGCCCCAGCATTTT.

A few counts support this clone. The chain's CDR3 is CASSLAQVPEAFF. As DNA, the CDR3 is TGTGCCAGCAGCTTAGCTCAGGTCCCTGAAGCTTTCTTT. The chain carries TRBV7-9 and TRBJ1-1; D not resolved. Germline assignment: CDR1 SEHNR and CDR2 FQNEAQ (reference sequence). Trimming shortened V by 0 bases and J by 6 bases, and 8 bases separated the two germline ends. The CDR3 is 13 residues long.

The chain is built from TRBV6-5 and TRBJ2-1; D is possibly TRBD1 (5 bases). The CDR3 extends over 15 amino acids. Germline loops: CDR1 MNHEY, CDR2 SVGAGI. V was trimmed by 6 bases and J by 2 bases, leaving 14 bases between them. CDR3 residues: CASRTQAIPYNEQFF. CDR3 nucleotide sequence: TGTGCCAGCAGAACACAGGCGATACCCTACAATGAGCAGTTCTTC.

V and J are TRBV25-1 and TRBJ1-1, with 9 bases lining up with TRBD1. CDR3 size: 15 residues. V shed 5 bases, J shed 0 bases, and the junction held 4 bases outside the gene matches. Germline V gives CDR1 MGHDK, CDR2 SYGVNS. The CDR3 spells CASSRTGDMNTEAFF. The CDR3 coding sequence is TGTGCCAGCAGTAGGACAGGGGACATGAACACTGAAGCTTTCTTT. The complete variable domain, with remaining parts taken from reference TRBV25-1 and TRBJ1-1, reads EADIYQTPRYLVIGTGKKITLECSQTMGHDKMYWYQQDPGMELHLIHYSYGVNSTEKGDLSSESTVSRIRTEHFPLTLESARPSHTSQYLCASSRTGDMNTEAFFGQGTRLTVV.

The chain joins TRBV7-2 to TRBJ1-1; TRBD1 agrees at 7 bases. Germline CDR1 and CDR2: SGHTA and FQGNSA. V shed 1 base and J 4 bases; nucleotides not matched to a gene: 3. CDR3 length: 14 amino acids. The CDR3 reads CASSLEGAGTEAFF. The CDR3 DNA sequence: TGTGCCAGCAGCTTAGAGGGGGCCGGCACTGAAGCTTTCTTT.

The V gene is TRBV7-3, the J gene TRBJ1-2; D is unresolved. V gave up 1 base and J gave up 0 bases, with 9 bases separating them. This CDR3 spans 15 amino acids. Per germline, CDR1 SGHTA and CDR2 FQGTGA. CDR3 in amino acids: CASSLMRRTNYGYTF. CDR3 DNA sequence: TGTGCCAGCAGCTTAATGCGGCGGACTAACTATGGCTACACCTTC.